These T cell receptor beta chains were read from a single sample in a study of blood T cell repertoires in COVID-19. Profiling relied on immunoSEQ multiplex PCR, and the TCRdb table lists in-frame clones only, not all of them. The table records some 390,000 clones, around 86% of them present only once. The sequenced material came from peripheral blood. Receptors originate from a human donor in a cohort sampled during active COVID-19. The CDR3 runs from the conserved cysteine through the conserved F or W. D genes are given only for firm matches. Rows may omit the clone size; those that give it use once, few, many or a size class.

TGTGCCAGCAGCCTTTTCGGAGGTAGCGGGAGATTGGACACCGGGGAGCTGTTTTTT	CASSLFGGSGRLDTGELFF	TRBD2	TRBV4-2	TRBJ2-2	NA
TGTGCCAGCAGACAGGGGGGCACCGGGGAGCTGTTTTTT	CASRQGGTGELFF	TRBD1	TRBV3-1/TRBV3-2	TRBJ2-2	NA
TGTGCCAGCAGCTTAGGCGGGTGGGTAAACATTCAGTACTTC	CASSLGGWVNIQYF	NA	TRBV28	TRBJ2-4	NA
TGCGCCAGCAGTCAATCGCTAGGGGGCCCCAAACCGATCAATGAGCAGTTCTTC	CASSQSLGGPKPINEQFF	TRBD1	TRBV23-1	TRBJ2-1	NA
TGCGCCAGCAGCCAAGGTGGCGGACTAGGAGGGTTCAATGAGCAGTTCTTC	CASSQGGGLGGFNEQFF	TRBD2	TRBV4-1	TRBJ2-1	NA
TGTGCCAGCGGGCGAGGGGGACCCGAAGATACGCAGTATTTT	CASGRGGPEDTQYF	NA	TRBV2	TRBJ2-3	NA
TGTGCCAGCAGCTCCCTTCGAGAGAGCTTCTGGGGCTACACCTTC	CASSSLRESFWGYTF	NA	TRBV11-2	TRBJ1-2	NA
TGTGCCAGCGTCCAGCGGATCCGCGAGCAGTACTTC	CASVQRIREQYF	NA	TRBV3-1/TRBV3-2	TRBJ2-7	NA
TGTGCCAGCAGCCACCCTCGGGGGGCGAGGGCTGAAGCTTTCTTT	CASSHPRGARAEAFF	NA	TRBV3-1/TRBV3-2	TRBJ1-1	NA
TGTGCCAGCAGTTTAGTACTCACAGGGGGCGGAGGCTATGGCTACACCTTC	CASSLVLTGGGGYGYTF	TRBD1	TRBV28	TRBJ1-2	NA
TGTGCCAGCAGTTACTCGGGGAGACTAGCGAAGTACGAGCAGTACTTC	CASSYSGRLAKYEQYF	TRBD2	TRBV6-5	TRBJ2-7	NA
TGTGCCACCAGTGATTCCACTTTAGACCAAGAGACCCAGTACTTC	CATSDSTLDQETQYF	NA	TRBV24-1	TRBJ2-5	NA
TGTGCCAGCAGCCTGACAACAGGGACAGTTGGAAACACCATATATTTT	CASSLTTGTVGNTIYF	TRBD1	TRBV9	TRBJ1-3	NA
TGTGCCAGCACCCATGTCGGGTCTCCCTACGAGCAGTACTTC	CASTHVGSPYEQYF	NA	TRBV7-9	TRBJ2-7	NA
TGTGCCAGCAGTTTATCGACAGTGAACACCGGGGAGCTGTTTTTT	CASSLSTVNTGELFF	NA	TRBV27	TRBJ2-2	few
TGTGCCAGTAGTATACGTGCGGTCACCGGGGAGCTGTTTTTT	CASSIRAVTGELFF	NA	TRBV19	TRBJ2-2	NA
TGTGCCAGCAGCCGTAAGCTATCAGGGATAGAGGGCTACACCTTC	CASSRKLSGIEGYTF	NA	TRBV3-1/TRBV3-2	TRBJ1-2	once
TGTGCCAGCAGCCATGGGACAGGCTCCTACGAGCAGTACTTC	CASSHGTGSYEQYF	TRBD1	TRBV7-9	TRBJ2-7	NA
TGTGCCAGCAGGGGACTAGCGGGGGGTAACGAGCAGTACTTC	CASRGLAGGNEQYF	TRBD2	TRBV11-2	TRBJ2-7	once
TGTGCCAGCAGCCCGGGTATAGTTGGAAGTGAAGCTTTCTTT	CASSPGIVGSEAFF	NA	TRBV5-6	TRBJ1-1	NA
TGTGCCAGCAGTGAAGCCGAGGGGGTTGGTGGCTACACCTTC	CASSEAEGVGGYTF	NA	TRBV6-1	TRBJ1-2	NA
TGTGCCAGCAGGGTTTGGGGAGCTAACTATGGCTACACCTTC	CASRVWGANYGYTF	NA	TRBV2	TRBJ1-2	NA
TGTGCCAGCGGGACAGCTATTAACTATGGCTACACCTTC	CASGTAINYGYTF	TRBD1	TRBV2	TRBJ1-2	NA
TGCGCCAGCAGCTTGGCCAGAGGACTAGCGTACCAAGAGACCCAGTACTTC	CASSLARGLAYQETQYF	TRBD2	TRBV5-1	TRBJ2-5	NA
TGTGCCAGCAGCCAACCTGACTCGTCTACCAATGAGCAGTTCTTC	CASSQPDSSTNEQFF	NA	TRBV3-1/TRBV3-2	TRBJ2-1	NA
TGTGCCAGCAGCCTCTCCCCCTCCCGGGGGACTGAAGCTTTCTTT	CASSLSPSRGTEAFF	NA	TRBV6-6	TRBJ1-1	NA
TGTGCCAGCAGCCCCGGCCTCCCGGGGGGCACCATATATTTT	CASSPGLPGGTIYF	NA	TRBV7-9	TRBJ1-3	NA
TGCGCCAGTCGGGGGGGCCTGGAGACCCAGTACTTC	CASRGGLETQYF	TRBD2	TRBV5-1	TRBJ2-5	NA
TGTGCCAGCAGTTATCCCCGGGACTCCACGGCTGGGGAGCAGTTCTTC	CASSYPRDSTAGEQFF	NA	TRBV6-9	TRBJ2-1	NA
TGTGCCGCGAATACAGGGGGCCGAACAGATACGCAGTATTTT	CAANTGGRTDTQYF	TRBD1	TRBV30	TRBJ2-3	NA
TGTGCCAGCACCGATGGGCTAGCGGGGGATGAGCAGTTCTTC	CASTDGLAGDEQFF	TRBD2	TRBV6-5	TRBJ2-1	few
TGCAGCGTTGAATCGGGGGAGCGGGGGTCGTACAATGAGCAGTTCTTC	CSVESGERGSYNEQFF	TRBD2	TRBV29-1	TRBJ2-1	NA
TGTGCCAGCAGCAATAACAGGGGGTCCCAAGAGACCCAGTACTTC	CASSNNRGSQETQYF	TRBD1	TRBV3-1/TRBV3-2	TRBJ2-5	NA
TGTGCCAGTAATTACCAGGGGGCTGAAGCTTTCTTT	CASNYQGAEAFF	TRBD1	TRBV19	TRBJ1-1	once
TGTGCCAGCAGTGAGGAAGCGGGAGAGACAGATACGCAGTATTTT	CASSEEAGETDTQYF	TRBD2	TRBV6-2/TRBV6-3	TRBJ2-3	NA
TGTGCCAGCAGCTTGGGACAGGGAACTCGGGAGCAGTACTTC	CASSLGQGTREQYF	TRBD1	TRBV7-9	TRBJ2-7	few
TGTGCCTGGGGACTTATCTCTGGAAACACCATATATTTT	CAWGLISGNTIYF	NA	TRBV30	TRBJ1-3	NA
TGTGCCAGCAGCCAAGTCGGGACAGGTGAGCAGTTCTTC	CASSQVGTGEQFF	TRBD1	TRBV3-1/TRBV3-2	TRBJ2-1	NA
TGCGCCAGCAGCTTGTCCGGGACTAGCGGGAGGGGATCCGGTGAGCAGTTCTTC	CASSLSGTSGRGSGEQFF	TRBD2	TRBV5-1	TRBJ2-1	NA
TGCGCCAGCAGCCGGGGACAGGGGGAAGAGCAGTACTTC	CASSRGQGEEQYF	TRBD1	TRBV5-1	TRBJ2-7	NA
TGTGCCAGCAGGACGGACTACGCGGGAGACGAGCAGTACTTC	CASRTDYAGDEQYF	TRBD2	TRBV5-4	TRBJ2-7	NA
TGCGCCAGCAGCCAAGAGGGACAGGTTGTCGAGCAGTACTTC	CASSQEGQVVEQYF	TRBD1	TRBV4-1	TRBJ2-7	NA
TGCGCCAGCAGCTTCCGCCTAGAAGAGACCCAGTACTTC	CASSFRLEETQYF	NA	TRBV5-1	TRBJ2-5	NA
TGTGCCACATCAAATAGCGGAAAACCCCCCTACGAGCAGTACTTC	CATSNSGKPPYEQYF	NA	TRBV3-1/TRBV3-2	TRBJ2-7	NA
TGTGCCAGCAGTTTCGACAGGGCCTATGGCTACACCTTC	CASSFDRAYGYTF	TRBD1	TRBV27	TRBJ1-2	NA
TGTGCCAGTAGTATAACAGGGACGGTACAAGAGACCCAGTACTTC	CASSITGTVQETQYF	NA	TRBV19	TRBJ2-5	NA
TGTGCCAGCAGCGGCGGACAGGGGGGGAGCCCACGAGAGACCCAGTACTTC	CASSGGQGGSPRETQYF	TRBD1	TRBV9	TRBJ2-5	NA
TGTGCCAGCAGCCTCGGGGGGAACACTGAAGCTTTCTTT	CASSLGGNTEAFF	NA	TRBV12-3/TRBV12-4	TRBJ1-1	NA
TGTGCCAGCAGTTTTACCCAGGGGAACACTGAAGCTTTCTTT	CASSFTQGNTEAFF	NA	TRBV28	TRBJ1-1	NA
TGTGCCAGAAGCCGCCGACAGGGGGCAGGGTTT	CARSRRQGAGF	TRBD1	TRBV5-3	TRBJ1-3	NA
TGTGCCAGCAGCCCTCAGGGCTTTAGCACCGGGGAGCTGTTTTTT	CASSPQGFSTGELFF	NA	TRBV9	TRBJ2-2	NA
TGTGCCAGCAGTGTTACTAAGGGAACAGGGGGGCAGTATTTT	CASSVTKGTGGQYF	TRBD1	TRBV2	TRBJ2-3	NA
TGCGCCAGCAGCTTGGAGGGGCTAGCGGGGGCGCGGCGCGATACGCAGTATTTT	CASSLEGLAGARRDTQYF	TRBD2	TRBV5-1	TRBJ2-3	NA